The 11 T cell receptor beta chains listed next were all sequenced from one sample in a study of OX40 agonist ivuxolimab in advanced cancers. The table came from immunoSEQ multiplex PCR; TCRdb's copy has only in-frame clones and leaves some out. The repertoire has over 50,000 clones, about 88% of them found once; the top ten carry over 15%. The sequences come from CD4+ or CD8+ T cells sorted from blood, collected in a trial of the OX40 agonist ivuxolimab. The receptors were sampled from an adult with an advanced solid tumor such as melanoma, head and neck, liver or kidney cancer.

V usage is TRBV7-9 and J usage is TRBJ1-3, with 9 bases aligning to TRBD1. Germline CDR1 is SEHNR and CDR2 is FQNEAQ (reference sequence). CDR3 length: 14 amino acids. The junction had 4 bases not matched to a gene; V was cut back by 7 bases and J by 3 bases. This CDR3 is CASNTGGLGNTIYF. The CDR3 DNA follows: TGTGCCAGCAACACAGGGGGCCTTGGAAACACCATATATTTT.

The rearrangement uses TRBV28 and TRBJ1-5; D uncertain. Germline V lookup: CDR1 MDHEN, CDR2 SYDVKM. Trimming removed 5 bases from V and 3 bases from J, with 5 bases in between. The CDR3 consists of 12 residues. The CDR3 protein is CASSESNQPQHF. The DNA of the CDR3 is TGTGCCAGCAGTGAGTCCAATCAGCCCCAGCATTTT.

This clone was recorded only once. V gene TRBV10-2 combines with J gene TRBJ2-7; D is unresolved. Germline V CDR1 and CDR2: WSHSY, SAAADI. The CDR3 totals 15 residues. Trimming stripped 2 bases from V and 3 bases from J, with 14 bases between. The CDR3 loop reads CASSERRPAHYEQYF. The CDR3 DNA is TGCGCCAGCAGTGAGAGGCGGCCTGCTCACTACGAGCAGTACTTC.

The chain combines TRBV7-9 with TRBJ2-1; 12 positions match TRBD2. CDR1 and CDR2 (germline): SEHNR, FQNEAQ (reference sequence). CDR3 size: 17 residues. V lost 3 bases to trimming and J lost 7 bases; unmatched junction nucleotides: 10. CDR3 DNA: TGTGCCAGCAGCTTTGGACTAGCGGGACCAATAATGAATGAGCAGTTCTTC. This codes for CASSFGLAGPIMNEQFF.

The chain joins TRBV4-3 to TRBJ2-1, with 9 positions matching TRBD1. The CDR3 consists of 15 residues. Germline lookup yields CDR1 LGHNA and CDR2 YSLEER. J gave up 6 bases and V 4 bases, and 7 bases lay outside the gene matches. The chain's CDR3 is CASSPGQGVSNEQFF. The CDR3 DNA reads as TGCGCCAGCAGCCCGGGACAGGGAGTCAGCAATGAGCAGTTCTTC.

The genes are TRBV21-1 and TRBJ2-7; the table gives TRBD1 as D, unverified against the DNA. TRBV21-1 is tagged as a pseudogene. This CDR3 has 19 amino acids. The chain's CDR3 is CASSKARAPRDRETYEQYF. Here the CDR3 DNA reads TGTGCCAGCAGCAAAGCAAGAGCGCCCCGGGACAGGGAAACCTACGAGCAGTACTTC.

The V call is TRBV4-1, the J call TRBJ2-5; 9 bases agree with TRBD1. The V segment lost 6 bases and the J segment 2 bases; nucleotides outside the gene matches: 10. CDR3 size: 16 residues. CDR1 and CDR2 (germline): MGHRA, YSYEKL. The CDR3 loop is CASRAPGQGKQETQYF. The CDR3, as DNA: TGCGCCAGCAGGGCTCCGGGACAGGGCAAACAAGAGACCCAGTACTTC.

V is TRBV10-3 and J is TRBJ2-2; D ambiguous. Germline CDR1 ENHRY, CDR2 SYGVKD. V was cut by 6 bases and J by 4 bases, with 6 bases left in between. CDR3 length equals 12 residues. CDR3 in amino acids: CAISQATGELFF. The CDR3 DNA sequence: TGTGCCATCAGCCAAGCCACCGGGGAGCTGTTTTTT.

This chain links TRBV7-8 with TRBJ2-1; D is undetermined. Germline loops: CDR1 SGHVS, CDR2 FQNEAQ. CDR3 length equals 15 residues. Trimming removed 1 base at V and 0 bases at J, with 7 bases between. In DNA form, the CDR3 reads TGTGCCAGCAGCTTAGGGTGGAGCTCCTACAATGAGCAGTTCTTC. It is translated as CASSLGWSSYNEQFF.

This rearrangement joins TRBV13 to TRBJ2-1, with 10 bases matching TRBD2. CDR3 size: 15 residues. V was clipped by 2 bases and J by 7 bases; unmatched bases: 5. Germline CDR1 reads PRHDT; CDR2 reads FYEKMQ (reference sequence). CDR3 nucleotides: TGTGCCAGCAGCTTAAGTAGCGGGAGGTTAAATGAGCAGTTCTTC. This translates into CASSLSSGRLNEQFF.

CDR3 loop: CASNAQWGSNQPQHF. Written as DNA, the CDR3 is TGTGCCAGTAACGCCCAGTGGGGGAGCAATCAGCCCCAGCATTTT. The V gene is TRBV19, the J gene TRBJ1-5; maybe TRBD1 (5 bases). This CDR3 has 15 residues. Germline CDR1 LNHDA, CDR2 SQIVND (reference sequence). V lost 7 bases and J lost 1, with 14 bases in between. Using reference TRBV19 and TRBJ1-5 for the parts outside the CDR3, the full variable domain is DGGITQSPKYLFRKEGQNVTLSCEQNLNHDAMYWYRQDPGQGLRLIYYSQIVNDFQKGDIAEGYSVSREKKESFPLTVTSAQKNPTAFYLCASNAQWGSNQPQHFGDGTRLSIL.